This is a list of T cell receptor beta chains from one sample in a study of shared T cell receptors in the human thymus. Method: immunoSEQ multiplex PCR; TCRdb's copy keeps in-frame clones and lacks some. The sample has 650,000 to 950,000 clones, around 85% seen once. A further study also used this sample, focusing on human thymus T cells.

The sample taken for sequencing was thymocytes. These receptors were collected from a girl under two years old with a congenital heart defect. Both conserved end residues are part of each CDR3. The D gene is left open where the match is weak. The size of a clone is reported for some rows only, either as once, few or many, or as a class for expanded clones.

CDR3 length | D gene | J gene | clone size | V gene | CDR3 DNA | CDR3 protein
19 | TRBD1 | TRBJ1-1 | . | TRBV4-3 | TGCGCCAGCAGCCAAAGGGGACGGGACAGGGAAATGCGAGACACTGAAGCTTTCTTT | CASSQRGRDREMRDTEAFF
13 | . | TRBJ1-4 | few | TRBV7-2 | TGTGCCAGCAGCTTAGCCCCAGGAGAAAAACTGTTTTTT | CASSLAPGEKLFF
14 | . | TRBJ2-3 | . | TRBV29-1 | TGCAGCGTTGAAAACAGGTCAGGCACAGATACGCAGTATTTT | CSVENRSGTDTQYF
18 | TRBD1 | TRBJ2-7 | . | TRBV7-4 | TGTGCCAGCAGCCCAACCTCCGGGACAGGGTACCAGTCCTACGAGCAGTACTTC | CASSPTSGTGYQSYEQYF
16 | TRBD2 | TRBJ2-1 | few | TRBV7-2 | TGTGCCAGCAGCCCCCACGAGGTACGCGGGGGCAATGAGCAGTTCTTC | CASSPHEVRGGNEQFF
14 | . | TRBJ2-5 | . | TRBV7-6 | TGTGCCAGCAGCTTTTATGGGGGCCGGGAGACCCAGTACTTC | CASSFYGGRETQYF
12 | . | TRBJ1-2 | . | TRBV6-1 | TGTGCCAGCATTACGGGGATCTATGGCTACACCTTC | CASITGIYGYTF
14 | . | TRBJ1-1 | . | TRBV28 | TGTGCCAGCAGCCCTATCTTCGGGCGGGATGAAGCTTTCTTT | CASSPIFGRDEAFF
12 | . | TRBJ2-2 | . | TRBV10-3 | TGTGCCATCGCGGGGAACACCGGGGAGCTGTTTTTT | CAIAGNTGELFF
17 | . | TRBJ1-1 | . | TRBV4-1 | TGCGCCAGCAGCCCGTACAGGGTTGGGGAAAAGAACACTGAAGCTTTCTTT | CASSPYRVGEKNTEAFF
17 | . | TRBJ1-6 | . | TRBV9 | TGTGCCAGCAGCGTAGTCCCCCCACCGAGGCTTAATTCACCCCTCCACTTT | CASSVVPPPRLNSPLHF
15 | TRBD1 | TRBJ2-7 | . | TRBV5-5 | TGTGCCAGCAGCTTACCGGGACAGTGGCCTCGCGAGCAGTACTTC | CASSLPGQWPREQYF
14 | . | TRBJ1-1 | . | TRBV6-6 | TGTGCCAGCAGTTACTCCGAGTTGAACACTGAAGCTTTCTTT | CASSYSELNTEAFF
16 | TRBD1 | TRBJ1-2 | . | TRBV7-9 | TGTGCCAGCAGCTTAAATAAGGGACAGGCTAGCTATGGCTACACCTTC | CASSLNKGQASYGYTF
13 | TRBD1 | TRBJ1-1 | . | TRBV12-5 | TGTGCTAGTGGTCGTACAGGGGGCACTGAAGCTTTCTTT | CASGRTGGTEAFF
16 | . | TRBJ1-5 | . | TRBV7-2 | TGTGCCAGCAGCTCGGAACGGGTTTTTCATAATGGGCCCCAGCATTTT | CASSSERVFHNGPQHF
16 | TRBD1 | TRBJ1-2 | . | TRBV2 | TGTGCCAGCAGTGAATGGCTGGAGGGGGCGGGCTATGGCTACACCTTC | CASSEWLEGAGYGYTF
14 | . | TRBJ1-5 | . | TRBV7-2 | TGTGCCAGCAGCTTAACCATTAGGGGTCAGCCCCAGCATTTT | CASSLTIRGQPQHF
15 | . | TRBJ1-5 | . | TRBV28 | TGTGCCAGCTCCCCCGGCGGGGGGGCTGATCAGCCCCAGCATTTT | CASSPGGGADQPQHF
17 | . | TRBJ2-1 | . | TRBV5-1 | TGCGCCAGCAGCTGGTCCCGGGACTCTATAATTTTCGATGAGCAGTTCTTC | CASSWSRDSIIFDEQFF
15 | TRBD2 | TRBJ2-1 | . | TRBV7-6 | TGTGCCAGCAGCCCAAGAGGGCTAGCGGGCGATGAGCAGTTCTTC | CASSPRGLAGDEQFF
15 | TRBD1 | TRBJ2-1 | few | TRBV19 | TGTGCCAGTAGAGTCCGGGACAGGGACTGCAATGAGCAGTTCTTC | CASRVRDRDCNEQFF
16 | TRBD1 | TRBJ2-5 | . | TRBV7-2 | TGTGCCAGCATCGCCCAACGAGGGGGCAACCAAGAGACCCAGTACTTC | CASIAQRGGNQETQYF
15 | TRBD1 | TRBJ1-2 | . | TRBV27 | TGTGCCAGCAGAATGAAACAGGGGGCGAACTATGGCTACACCTTC | CASRMKQGANYGYTF
18 | . | TRBJ1-2 | . | TRBV12-5 | TGTGCTAGTGGTTTGGTACATAGGGGCGCCGTATCGAACTATGGCTACACCTTC | CASGLVHRGAVSNYGYTF
14 | . | TRBJ1-4 | . | TRBV5-6 | TGTGCCAGCAGCTGCCACAGGGTTGGTGAAAAACTGTTTTTT | CASSCHRVGEKLFF
14 | TRBD2 | TRBJ2-1 | few | TRBV10-3 | TGTGCCATCAGTGGCAGCGGGGGGACGCAGGAGCAGTTCTTC | CAISGSGGTQEQFF
13 | . | TRBJ1-1 | once | TRBV7-9 | TGTGCCAGCAGCTTAGAAGAGGCGGGTGAGGCTTTCTTT | CASSLEEAGEAFF
21 | . | TRBJ1-4 | . | TRBV27 | TGTGCCAGCAGTTTATTCAGGGGCCCGTTTCGAGGTTTCCCAACTAATGAAAAACTGTTTTTT | CASSLFRGPFRGFPTNEKLFF
18 | TRBD2 | TRBJ2-3 | . | TRBV2 | TGTGCCAGCAGTGACGGACTAGCGGGGGGGATCGGCACAGATACGCAGTATTTT | CASSDGLAGGIGTDTQYF
15 | . | TRBJ1-2 | . | TRBV6-1 | TGTGCCAGCAGTTCACACCAACCCACCCTCTATGGCTACACCTTC | CASSSHQPTLYGYTF
15 | TRBD2 | TRBJ2-7 | . | TRBV5-1 | TGCGCCAGCAGCCGGGCAGCGGGGGTATTGTACGAGCAGTACTTC | CASSRAAGVLYEQYF
16 | . | TRBJ1-1 | . | TRBV7-9 | TGTGCCAGCAGCTCGATTCAGGGATCCTGGAACACTGAAGCTTTCTTT | CASSSIQGSWNTEAFF
14 | . | TRBJ1-1 | . | TRBV10-3 | TGTGCCATCAGTGAGGCAGGGCTTAACACTGAAGCTTTCTTT | CAISEAGLNTEAFF
14 | . | TRBJ2-5 | . | TRBV29-1 | TGCAGCGTTCCTCGCGGCCGCCCACAAGAGACCCAGTACTTC | CSVPRGRPQETQYF
17 | TRBD2 | TRBJ2-1 | . | TRBV4-1 | TGCGCCAGCAGCCAAGACGGACTAGCGGGGGCCTACAATGAGCAGTTCTTC | CASSQDGLAGAYNEQFF
14 | TRBD1 | TRBJ2-5 | . | TRBV2 | TGTGCCAGCACCTTCAGGGGGCCAGGAGAGACCCAGTACTTC | CASTFRGPGETQYF
13 | . | TRBJ2-7 | . | TRBV19 | TGTGCCAGTAGTGAGAGGTACTCCTACGAGCAGTACTTC | CASSERYSYEQYF
19 | TRBD2 | TRBJ2-1 | . | TRBV13 | TGTGCCAGCAGCTCAGGGTGGCTAGCGGGGGGGCTTTCCTACAATGAGCAGTTCTTC | CASSSGWLAGGLSYNEQFF
17 | . | TRBJ2-5 | . | TRBV19 | TGTGCCAGTAGTATATTATTCGGGGACTGGGACCAAGAGACCCAGTACTTC | CASSILFGDWDQETQYF
14 | TRBD1 | TRBJ1-1 | few | TRBV6-5 | TGTGCCAGCCTGACTGGCTCCGGGACAGTGGAAGCTTTCTTT | CASLTGSGTVEAFF
12 | . | TRBJ1-2 | . | TRBV9 | TGTGCCAGCCCCAAGCGACTATACTGGGGCACCTTC | CASPKRLYWGTF
17 | . | TRBJ1-3 | . | TRBV5-8 | TGTGCCAGCAGCTTGGCCGGTCGTCGATCATTCGGAAACACCATATATTTT | CASSLAGRRSFGNTIYF
21 | TRBD2 | TRBJ2-7 | . | TRBV4-2 | TGTGCCAGCAGCCCCAAAATACTACCCGGGGGGGATTCTCCTGAACCCTACGAGCAGTACTTC | CASSPKILPGGDSPEPYEQYF
10 | . | TRBJ2-1 | . | TRBV6-5 | TGTGCCAGCCGGGGCAATGAGCAGTTCTTC | CASRGNEQFF
16 | TRBD1 | TRBJ2-1 | . | TRBV4-3 | TGCGCCAGCAGCCAAGATAGGGGACAGATCTACAATGAGCAGTTCTTC | CASSQDRGQIYNEQFF
15 | . | TRBJ2-1 | . | TRBV6-4 | TGTGCCAGCAGTGACTCAGCTGGGAGTCACAATGAGCAGTTCTTC | CASSDSAGSHNEQFF
13 | . | TRBJ1-2 | few | TRBV5-6 | TGTGCCAGCAGCTTGGTTGGGCTGAATGGCTACACCTTC | CASSLVGLNGYTF
11 | . | TRBJ1-1 | . | TRBV20-1 | TGCAGTGCCCCCCCGCCGGCTGAAGCTTTCTTT | CSAPPPAEAFF
17 | TRBD2 | TRBJ2-1 | few | TRBV25-1 | TGTGCCAGCAGTGTGTTAGCGGGGGGCCAAAGATACAATGAGCAGTTCTTC | CASSVLAGGQRYNEQFF